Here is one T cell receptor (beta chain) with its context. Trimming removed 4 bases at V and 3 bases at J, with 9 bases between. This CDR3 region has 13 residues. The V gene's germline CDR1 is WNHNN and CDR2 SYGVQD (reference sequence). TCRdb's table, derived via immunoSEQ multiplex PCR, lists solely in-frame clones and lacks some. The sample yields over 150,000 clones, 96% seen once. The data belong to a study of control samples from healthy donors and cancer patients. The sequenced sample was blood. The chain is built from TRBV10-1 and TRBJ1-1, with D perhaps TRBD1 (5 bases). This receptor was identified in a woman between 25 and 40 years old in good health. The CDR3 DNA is TGCGCCAGCAGTGTGGGGGTTGACACTGAAGCTTTCTTT. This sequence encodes CASSVGVDTEAFF.